The entry below gives a single TCR beta chain sequence along with its context. This CDR3 has 13 residues. The V gene lost 3 bases and the J gene lost 5 bases, with 10 bases spanning the gap. From germline, CDR1 is MNHEY and CDR2 SMNVEV (reference sequence). It was with unique molecular identifiers that the TCRbeta library was prepared. TCRdb used MiXCR to reprocess the PCR reads, holding one entry per CDR3 protein. The sample lists 200,000 to 300,000 distinct CDR3 sequences; around 12% were seen once. These data come from a study of T-cell reconstitution after alpha-beta-depleted transplantation in children.

The sequence was collected from a human donor who donated a stem cell graft to a child with acute lymphoblastic leukemia. Material: PBMCs from the stem cell graft donor, obtained from the stem cell graft. The chain recombines TRBV27 with TRBJ2-5, with D unclear. In DNA form, the CDR3 reads TGTGCCAGCAGTTTTTGGGCTGGGGAGACCCAGTACTTC. Translating it yields CASSFWAGETQYF.